These 9 T cell receptor beta chains came from one sample sequenced in a study of OX40 agonist ivuxolimab in advanced cancers. Assay used: immunoSEQ multiplex PCR; TCRdb lists only in-frame clones, some missing. The repertoire includes under 80,000 clones, roughly 80% of them detected once, and 0.85% to 1.3% sits in the top ten. The material sequenced was CD4+ or CD8+ T cells sorted from blood, taken in a trial of the OX40 agonist ivuxolimab. The source of these receptors is an adult with an advanced solid tumor such as melanoma, head and neck, liver or kidney cancer.

The chain combines TRBV7-2 with TRBJ2-7; 9 bases align to TRBD2. The CDR3 runs 18 residues. Germline values: CDR1 SGHTA, CDR2 FQGNSA. V gave up 2 bases and J gave up 4 bases; unmatched junction bases: 15. CDR3 DNA: TGTGCCAGCAGCTTACGAGCGGGGGGCCTTAGTACACTTTACGAGCAGTACTTC. Encoded protein: CASSLRAGGLSTLYEQYF.

This clone was seen a single time. The chain employs TRBV7-2 and TRBJ2-4; D possibly corresponds to TRBD1 (7 bases). Trimming pared 5 bases from V and 4 bases from J, leaving 15 bases between. Looked up from germline, CDR1 is SGHTA and CDR2 is FQGNSA. CDR3 length: 15 amino acids. The CDR3 DNA follows: TGTGCCAGCAGCCCGCAGGGGGGCCTGAAAAACATTCAGTACTTC. This sequence encodes CASSPQGGLKNIQYF.

This clone occurred a few times. CDR3 sequence reads: CASSVGVSYEQYF. The CDR3 DNA reads TGTGCCAGCTCAGTAGGTGTTTCCTACGAGCAGTACTTC. The J gene is TRBJ2-7, the V gene TRBV18; unclear D gene. In germline, CDR1 is KGHSH, CDR2 LQKENI. Trimming stripped 5 bases from V and 1 base from J, with 9 bases between. The CDR3 contains 13 residues.

V gene TRBV5-5 combines with J gene TRBJ2-5, with 7 bases fitting TRBD2. Germline CDR1 and CDR2: SGHKS and YYEKEE (reference sequence). This CDR3 is built from 15 residues. V shed 4 bases and J 3 bases; nucleotides not matched to a gene: 9. Written as DNA, the CDR3 is TGTGCCAGCAGCACCTTGGGGGGGACGGAAGAGACCCAGTACTTC. The encoded protein is CASSTLGGTEETQYF. Drawing the rest from reference TRBV5-5 and TRBJ2-5, the complete variable domain is DAGVTQSPTHLIKTRGQQVTLRCSPISGHKSVSWYQQVLGQGPQFIFQYYEKEERGRGNFPDRFSARQFPNYSSELNVNALLLGDSALYLCASSTLGGTEETQYFGPGTRLLVL.

This clone was recorded a few times. The rearrangement links TRBV28 to TRBJ1-4; possible D gene TRBD1, 5 bases. Trimming took 1 base from V and 7 from J, leaving 13 bases between them. Germline V CDR1 and CDR2: MDHEN, SYDVKM. The CDR3 contains 15 residues. CDR3 sequence (DNA): TGTGCCAGCAGTTTATTTGCTAGGCAGGGTGAAAAACTGTTTTTT. This codes for CASSLFARQGEKLFF. The full variable domain, rest sourced from reference TRBV28 and TRBJ1-4, is DVKVTQSSRYLVKRTGEKVFLECVQDMDHENMFWYRQDPGLGLRLIYFSYDVKMKEKGDIPEGYSVSREKKERFSLILESASTNQTSMYLCASSLFARQGEKLFFGSGTQLSVL.

The chain has TRBV20-1 and TRBJ2-3; D remains ambiguous. The CDR3 is made up of 11 amino acids. V was pared by 0 bases and J by 7 bases, with 5 bases between. Looked up from germline, CDR1 is DFQATT and CDR2 is SNEGSKA (reference sequence). The CDR3 loop is CSAREGYTQYF. The CDR3 coding sequence is TGCAGTGCTAGAGAGGGATATACGCAGTATTTT.

This chain links TRBV5-1 with TRBJ2-7; 8 bases are shared with TRBD1. CDR1 is SGHRS and CDR2 is YFSETQ in the germline V gene. The CDR3 runs 16 residues. J gave up 0 bases and V 7 bases, and 12 bases lay outside the gene matches. CDR3 loop: CASSTGAVTSSYEQYF. In DNA form, the CDR3 reads TGCGCCAGCTCGACAGGGGCGGTCACGAGCTCCTACGAGCAGTACTTC. The full variable domain, with the rest looked up from reference TRBV5-1 and TRBJ2-7, is KAGVTQTPRYLIKTRGQQVTLSCSPISGHRSVSWYQQTPGQGLQFLFEYFSETQRNKGNFPGRFSGRQFSNSRSEMNVSTLELGDSALYLCASSTGAVTSSYEQYFGPGTRLTVT.

This clone came up once. This chain links TRBV4-2 with TRBJ1-4; 7 positions match TRBD1. With 0 bases clipped from V and 5 bases from J, the junction kept 0 bases outside the gene matches. The CDR3 contains 14 residues. Germline V gene sequence: CDR1 LGHNA, CDR2 YNFKEQ. As DNA, the CDR3 is TGTGCCAGCAGCCAAGAACAGGGGAATGAAAAACTGTTTTTT. This translates into CASSQEQGNEKLFF.

The chain employs TRBV7-9 and TRBJ2-3; 9 nucleotides align to TRBD2. This CDR3 is built from 16 residues. CDR1 and CDR2 (germline): SEHNR, FQNEAQ (reference sequence). V gave up 5 bases and J gave up 0 bases; unmatched junction bases: 6. Here the CDR3 DNA reads TGTGCCAGCAGCCCCCGACTAGCGGCTAGCACAGATACGCAGTATTTT. Its translation is CASSPRLAASTDTQYF.